In its sample, the clone carrying this T cell receptor beta chain was seen a few times. Antigen: not known. Per the germline V gene, CDR1 is SGHAT and CDR2 is FQNNGV. The CDR3 runs to 15 residues. Deletions cut 6 bases from V and 1 base from J, with 16 bases between. This sample is drawn from a study of beta chain features in type 1 diabetes. Findings and caveats of the study: Shorter TCRB CDR3s, moderately but significantly so, were found in Type 1 diabetes patients in all four CD4+ subsets. PCR might pick shorter templates more often, in the same way for patients and controls. Whether HLA type affects TCRB rearrangement stayed undetermined in the present work.

A single heparinised blood sample, averaging around 120 mL, was obtained per donor. It was via CD45RO/CCR7/CD25/CD127/CD95/CD27 that CD4+ naive, central memory, regulatory and stem cell-like memory cells were sorted. Of the isolated RNA, all was reverse transcribed, and so the sequenced material was expressed TCRB transcripts. Libraries were prepared by immunoSEQ multiplex PCR; TCRdb keeps only in-frame clonotypes and omits some of them. The sample includes approximately 250,000 clones, roughly 10% of them seen just once. The V gene is TRBV11-2, the J gene TRBJ2-7, with D unresolved. The receptor was derived from a man between 25 and 39 years old with type 1 diabetes. The specimen sequenced was naive CD4+ T cells from blood. The CDR3 loop is CASRAVGRTSYEQYF. DNA for the CDR3: TGTGCCAGCAGGGCAGTGGGCAGAACATCCTACGAGCAGTACTTC.